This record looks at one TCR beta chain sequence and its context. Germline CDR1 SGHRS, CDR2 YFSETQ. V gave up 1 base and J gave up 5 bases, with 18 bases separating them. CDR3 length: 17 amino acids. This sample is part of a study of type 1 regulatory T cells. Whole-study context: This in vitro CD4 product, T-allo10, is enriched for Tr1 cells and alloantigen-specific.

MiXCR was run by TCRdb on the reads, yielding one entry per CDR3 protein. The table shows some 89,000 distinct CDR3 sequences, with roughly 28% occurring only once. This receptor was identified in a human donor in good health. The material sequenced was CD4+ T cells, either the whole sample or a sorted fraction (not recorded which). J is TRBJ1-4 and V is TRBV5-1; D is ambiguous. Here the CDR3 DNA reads TGCGCCAGCAGCTTGACCCCCTCTAAGGGCGGGAATGAAAAACTGTTTTTT. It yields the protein CASSLTPSKGGNEKLFF.